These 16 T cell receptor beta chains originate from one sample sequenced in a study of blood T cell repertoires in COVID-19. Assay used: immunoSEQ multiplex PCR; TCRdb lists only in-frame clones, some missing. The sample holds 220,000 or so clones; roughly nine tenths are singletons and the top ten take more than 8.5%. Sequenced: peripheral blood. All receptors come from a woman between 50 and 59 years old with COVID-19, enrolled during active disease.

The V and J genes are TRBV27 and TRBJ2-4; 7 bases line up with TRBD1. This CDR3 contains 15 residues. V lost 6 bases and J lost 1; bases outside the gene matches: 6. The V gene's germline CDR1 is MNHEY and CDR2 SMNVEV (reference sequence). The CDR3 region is CASSPLDRAKNIQYF. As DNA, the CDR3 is TGTGCCAGCAGCCCTTTGGACAGGGCCAAAAACATTCAGTACTTC.

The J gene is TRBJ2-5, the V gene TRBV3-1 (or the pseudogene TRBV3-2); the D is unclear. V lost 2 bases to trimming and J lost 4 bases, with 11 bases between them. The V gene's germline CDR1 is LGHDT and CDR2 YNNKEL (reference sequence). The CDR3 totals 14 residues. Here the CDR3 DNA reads TGTGCCAGCAGCCAACGGGTCGACCGAGAGACCCAGTACTTC. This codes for CASSQRVDRETQYF.

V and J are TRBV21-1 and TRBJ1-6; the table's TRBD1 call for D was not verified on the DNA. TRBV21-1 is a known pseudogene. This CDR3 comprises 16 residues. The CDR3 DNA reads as TGTGCCAGCAGCAAAGCTGGGGCAGGGGGGAATTCACCCCTCCACTTT. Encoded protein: CASSKAGAGGNSPLHF.

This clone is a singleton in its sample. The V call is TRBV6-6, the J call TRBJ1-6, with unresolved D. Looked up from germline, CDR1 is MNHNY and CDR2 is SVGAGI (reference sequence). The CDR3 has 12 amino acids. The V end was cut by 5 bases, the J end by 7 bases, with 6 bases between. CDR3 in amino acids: CASSIPNSPLHF. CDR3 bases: TGTGCCAGCAGTATTCCGAATTCACCCCTCCACTTT.

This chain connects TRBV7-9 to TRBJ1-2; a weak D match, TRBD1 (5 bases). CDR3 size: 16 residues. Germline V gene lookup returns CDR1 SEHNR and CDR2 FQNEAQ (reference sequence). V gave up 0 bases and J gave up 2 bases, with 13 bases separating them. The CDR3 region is CASSLARGGPNYGYTF. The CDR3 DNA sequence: TGTGCCAGCAGCTTAGCGCGGGGGGGACCCAACTATGGCTACACCTTC.

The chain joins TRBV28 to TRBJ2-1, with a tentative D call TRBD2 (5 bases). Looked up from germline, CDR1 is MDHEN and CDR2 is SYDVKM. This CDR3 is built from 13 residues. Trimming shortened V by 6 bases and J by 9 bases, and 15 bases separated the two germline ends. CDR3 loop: CASRAGIRGEQFF. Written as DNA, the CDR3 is TGTGCCAGCAGAGCAGGAATTCGGGGTGAGCAGTTCTTC.

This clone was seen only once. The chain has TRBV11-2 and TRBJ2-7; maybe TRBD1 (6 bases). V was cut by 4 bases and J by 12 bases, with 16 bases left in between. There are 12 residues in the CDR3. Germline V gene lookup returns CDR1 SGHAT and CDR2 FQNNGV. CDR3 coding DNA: TGTGCCAGCAGCTCCGAGGGACATCAGGGGTACTTC. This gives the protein CASSSEGHQGYF. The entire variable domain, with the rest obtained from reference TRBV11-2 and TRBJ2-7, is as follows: EAGVAQSPRYKIIEKRQSVAFWCNPISGHATLYWYQQILGQGPKLLIQFQNNGVVDDSQLPKDRFSAERLKGVDSTLKIQPAKLEDSAVYLCASSSEGHQGYFGPGTRLTVT.

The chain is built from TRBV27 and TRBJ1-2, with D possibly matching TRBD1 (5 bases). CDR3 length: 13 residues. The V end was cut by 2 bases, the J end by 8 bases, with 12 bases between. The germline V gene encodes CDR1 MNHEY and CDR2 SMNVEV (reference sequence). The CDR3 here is CASSLGAGGGYTF. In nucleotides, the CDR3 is TGTGCCAGCAGTTTAGGGGCAGGAGGGGGCTACACCTTC.

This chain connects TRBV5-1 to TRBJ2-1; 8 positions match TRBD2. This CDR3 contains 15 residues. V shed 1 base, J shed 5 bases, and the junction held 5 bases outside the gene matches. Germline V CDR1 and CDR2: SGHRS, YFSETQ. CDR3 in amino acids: CASSLRAGDHNEQFF. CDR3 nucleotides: TGCGCCAGCAGCTTGAGAGCGGGGGACCACAATGAGCAGTTCTTC.

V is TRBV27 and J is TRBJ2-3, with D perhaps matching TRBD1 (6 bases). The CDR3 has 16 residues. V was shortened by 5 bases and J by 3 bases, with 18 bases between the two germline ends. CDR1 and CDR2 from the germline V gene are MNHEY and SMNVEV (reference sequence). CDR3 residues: CASSLNRDLTTDTQYF. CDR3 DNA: TGTGCCAGCAGTCTAAACAGGGATTTAACTACAGATACGCAGTATTTT.

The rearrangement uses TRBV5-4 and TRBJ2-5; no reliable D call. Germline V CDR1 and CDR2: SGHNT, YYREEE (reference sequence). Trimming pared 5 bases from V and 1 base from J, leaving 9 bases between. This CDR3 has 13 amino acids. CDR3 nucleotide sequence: TGTGCCAGCAGTCCTCCCAGCCAAGAGACCCAGTACTTC. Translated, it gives CASSPPSQETQYF. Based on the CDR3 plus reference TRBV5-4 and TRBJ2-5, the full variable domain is ETGVTQSPTHLIKTRGQQVTLRCSSQSGHNTVSWYQQALGQGPQFIFQYYREEENGRGNFPPRFSGLQFPNYSSELNVNALELDDSALYLCASSPPSQETQYFGPGTRLLVL.

For the CDR3, the DNA is TGTGCCTGGGGTCTACAGGGAATTAATTCACCCCTCCACTTT. Amino acid sequence: CAWGLQGINSPLHF. The chain employs TRBV30 and TRBJ1-6, with TRBD1 as a possible D gene (6 bases). With 5 bases removed from V and 6 bases from J, the gap between germline ends came to 14 bases. Germline CDR1 GTSNPN, CDR2 SVGIG (reference sequence). The CDR3 is made up of 14 amino acids. The full variable domain, in which reference TRBV30 and TRBJ1-6 provide the parts outside the CDR3, is SQTIHQWPATLVQPVGSPLSLECTVEGTSNPNLYWYRQAAGRGLQLLFYSVGIGQISSEVPQNLSASRPQDRQFILSSKKLLLSDSGFYLCAWGLQGINSPLHFGNGTRLTVT.

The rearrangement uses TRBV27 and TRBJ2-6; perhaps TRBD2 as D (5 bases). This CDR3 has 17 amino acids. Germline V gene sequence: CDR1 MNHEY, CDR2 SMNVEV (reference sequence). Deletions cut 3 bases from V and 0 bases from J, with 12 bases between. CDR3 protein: CASSFLPRGSGANVLTF. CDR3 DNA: TGTGCCAGCAGTTTCCTCCCCCGGGGCTCTGGGGCCAACGTCCTGACTTTC.

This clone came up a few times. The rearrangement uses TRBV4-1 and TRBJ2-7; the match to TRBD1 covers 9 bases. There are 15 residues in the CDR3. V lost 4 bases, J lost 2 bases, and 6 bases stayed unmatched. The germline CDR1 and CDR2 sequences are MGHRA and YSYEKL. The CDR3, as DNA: TGCGCCAGCAGCCGCGACAGGGGGACCACCTACGAGCAGTACTTC. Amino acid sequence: CASSRDRGTTYEQYF.

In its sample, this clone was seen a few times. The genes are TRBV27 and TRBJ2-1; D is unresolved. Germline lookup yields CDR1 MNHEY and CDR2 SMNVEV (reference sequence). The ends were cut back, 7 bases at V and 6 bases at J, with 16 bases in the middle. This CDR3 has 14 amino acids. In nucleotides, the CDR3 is TGTGCCAGCAAAACGCAGTTAGCCTCCAATGAGCAGTTCTTC. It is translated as CASKTQLASNEQFF.

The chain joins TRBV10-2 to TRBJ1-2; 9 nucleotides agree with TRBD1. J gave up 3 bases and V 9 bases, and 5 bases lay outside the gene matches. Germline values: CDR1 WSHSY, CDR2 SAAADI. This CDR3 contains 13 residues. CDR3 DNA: TGCGCCAGTCGGGACAGGGAGCACTATGGCTACACCTTC. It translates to CASRDREHYGYTF.